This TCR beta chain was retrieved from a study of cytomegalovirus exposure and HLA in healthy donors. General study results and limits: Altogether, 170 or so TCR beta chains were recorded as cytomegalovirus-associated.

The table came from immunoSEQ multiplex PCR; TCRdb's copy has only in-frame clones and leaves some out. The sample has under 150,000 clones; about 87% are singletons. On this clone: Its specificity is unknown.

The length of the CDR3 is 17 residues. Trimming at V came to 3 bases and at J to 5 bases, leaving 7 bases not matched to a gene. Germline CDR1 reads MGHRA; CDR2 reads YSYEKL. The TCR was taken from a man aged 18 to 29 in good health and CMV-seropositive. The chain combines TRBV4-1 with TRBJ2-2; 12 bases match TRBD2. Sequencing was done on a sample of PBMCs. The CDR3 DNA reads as TGCGCCAGCAGCCATCGGACTAGCGGGACCGGGACCGGGGAGCTGTTTTTT. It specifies CASSHRTSGTGTGELFF.